This record covers a single T cell receptor (beta chain). At one boundary the junction diverges from the germline segment, which might be a read error. At baseline, cycle 4 day 1, and cycle 7 day 1, blood was sampled. There are 16 residues in the CDR3. Germline lookup yields CDR1 SSHAT and CDR2 FNYEAQ (reference sequence). This sample is drawn from a study of OX40 agonist ivuxolimab in advanced cancers. Produced via immunoSEQ multiplex PCR; TCRdb's table is partial and in-frame only. The sample has about 100,000 clones, 85% to 95% seen once. The rearrangement uses TRBV7-7 and TRBJ2-2; 7 positions agree with TRBD2. This TCR was sampled from an adult with an advanced solid tumor such as melanoma, head and neck, liver or kidney cancer. The sample consisted of CD4+ or CD8+ T cells sorted from blood, taken in a trial of the OX40 agonist ivuxolimab. For the CDR3, the DNA is TGTGCTAGCACCTCAACGGGGGGAAGACTCACCGGGGAGCTGTTTTTT. Translating it yields CASTSTGGRLTGELFF.